This T cell receptor beta chain came from a study of regulatory T cells in long-lasting Graves disease. The table lists this clonotype with many counts. Antigen specificity is unknown. As for time point: persistent/refractory GD, antithyroid drugs over 5 years with positive TRAb. PBMC RNA was the source of the TCR library. Study results and caveats: There was favoring of TRBV28, TRBJ1-2 and TRBJ2-5 in persistent disease.

Building of the TCR beta libraries involved iRepertoire HTBI primers and Arm-PCR of CDR3 regions. Original methodology: Samples revealed 62 TRBV and over 12 TRBJ segments. TCRdb ran MiXCR on the multiplex PCR reads and lists one entry per CDR3 protein. These V and J calls rely on TCRdb rather than the paper's analysis. The sample lists more than 350,000 distinct CDR3 sequences, around 20% occurring once. The CDR3 loop spans 14 amino acids. Trimming removed 5 bases from V and 0 bases from J, with 7 bases in between. Germline loops: CDR1 SGHAT, CDR2 FQNNGV. The sample was peripheral blood mononuclear cells (PBMCs), taken when the disease was refractory, from a patient treated with antithyroid drugs. The chain links TRBV11-2 to TRBJ2-2, with D uncertain. This sequence was found in a female donor with Graves disease. The CDR3 DNA reads TGTGCCAGCAGCAACACCGCGAACACCGGGGAGCTGTTTTTT. It yields the protein CASSNTANTGELFF.